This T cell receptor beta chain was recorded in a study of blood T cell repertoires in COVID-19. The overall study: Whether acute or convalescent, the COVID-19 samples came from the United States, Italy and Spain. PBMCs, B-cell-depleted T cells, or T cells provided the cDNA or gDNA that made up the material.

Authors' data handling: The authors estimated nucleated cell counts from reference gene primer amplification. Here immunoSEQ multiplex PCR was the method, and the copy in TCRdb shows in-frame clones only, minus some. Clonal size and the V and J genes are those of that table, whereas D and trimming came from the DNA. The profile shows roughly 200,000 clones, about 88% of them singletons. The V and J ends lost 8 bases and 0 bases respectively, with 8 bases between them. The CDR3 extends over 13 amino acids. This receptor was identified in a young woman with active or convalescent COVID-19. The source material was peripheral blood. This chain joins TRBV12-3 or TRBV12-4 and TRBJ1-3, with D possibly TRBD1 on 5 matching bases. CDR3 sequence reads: CASGQNSGNTIYF. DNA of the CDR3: TGTGCCAGCGGACAAAACTCTGGAAACACCATATATTTT.